A selection of T cell receptor beta chains follows, all from one sample in a study of beta chain features in type 1 diabetes. The repertoire was sequenced with immunoSEQ multiplex PCR; TCRdb's copy has only in-frame clones and lacks some. This table holds around 150,000 clones, under 13% found once. Input material: central memory CD4+ T cells from blood. All receptors come from a young man with type 1 diabetes. The CDR3 runs from the conserved cysteine through the conserved F or W. Fields, in order: D gene, V gene, J gene, clone size, CDR3 DNA, CDR3 protein. D genes are given only for firm matches. Where a row states a size, it is once, few, many or the class of an expanded clone; other rows omit it.

>TRBD1|TRBV5-1|TRBJ2-2|-
TGCGCCAGCAGGCCGCAGGGGGCGGCCGGGGAGCTGTTTTTT
CASRPQGAAGELFF
>TRBD2|TRBV4-3|TRBJ2-1|-
TGCGCCAGCAGCCAAGAGCGTAGCGGGTACAATGAGCAGTTCTTC
CASSQERSGYNEQFF
>-|TRBV25-1|TRBJ1-2|-
TGTGCCAGCAGTGACCAACAGGGCGGGGGCTACACCTTC
CASSDQQGGGYTF
>-|TRBV7-9|TRBJ1-4|few
TGTGCCAGCAGCTCTCCCGGGACAACTAATGAAAAACTGTTTTTT
CASSSPGTTNEKLFF
>TRBD1|TRBV19|TRBJ2-1|-
TGTGCCAGTAGTATACCAACAGGGGGTCGGAAGTTCTTC
CASSIPTGGRKFF
>-|TRBV21-1|TRBJ2-7|-
TGTGCCAGCAGACACAGTGTTAGAGGGCCCGAGCAGTACTTC
CASRHSVRGPEQYF
>-|TRBV9|TRBJ1-2|-
TGTGCCAGCAGCCTCCGCGGGGATCCCTATGGCTACACCTTC
CASSLRGDPYGYTF
>TRBD1|TRBV25-1|TRBJ1-2|few
TGTGCCAGCAGTGAAGGGGGGACAGCGATCTATGGCTACACCTTC
CASSEGGTAIYGYTF
>TRBD1|TRBV23-1|TRBJ2-7|-
TGCGCCAGCAGTCAACACTTCCGGGACAGGGATAGCTACGAGCAGTACTTC
CASSQHFRDRDSYEQYF
>TRBD1|TRBV29-1|TRBJ1-1|-
TGCAGCGTTGAAGGGAGGGGGCCCCGTTTGAACACTGAAGCTTTCTTT
CSVEGRGPRLNTEAFF
>-|TRBV18|TRBJ1-5|-
TGTGCCAGCCGTCCCCAAGCCGATCAGCCCCAGCATTTT
CASRPQADQPQHF
>-|TRBV7-8|TRBJ2-1|-
TGTGCCAGCAGCTTTCAGGTCTCCTACAATGAGCAGTTCTTC
CASSFQVSYNEQFF